The clone carrying this T cell receptor beta chain was observed a single time. The sample originates from a study of blood T cells in healthy people across ages. From germline, CDR1 is MNHEY and CDR2 SMNVEV (reference sequence). V lost 6 bases and J 8 bases, leaving 14 bases between the germline ends. This CDR3 contains 13 residues. Through a sample-barcoded 5' primer and a J-beta primer mix, a second PCR was run for roughly 6 to 11 cycles. Sequencing yielded, for each sample, at least 2.5 million paired-end reads carrying CDR3. A single record per CDR3 protein comes from TCRdb applying MiXCR to the 5' RACE reads. The table records roughly 1,500,000 distinct CDR3 sequences, 34% of them present only once.

This sequence originates from a woman in her twenties or thirties in good health. The gene calls are TRBV27 and TRBJ1-5; no reliable D call. Sample: blood. This CDR3 reads CASRHSADKPQHF. The CDR3 bases are TGTGCCAGCAGACATTCAGCGGATAAGCCCCAGCATTTT.